Listed here are 27 T cell receptor beta chains from one sample, sequenced in a study of regulatory T cells in long-lasting Graves disease. Time point specified: persistent/refractory GD, antithyroid drugs over 5 years with positive TRAb. PBMCs provided the RNA from which the TCR library was made. Through Arm-PCR of CDR3 regions and iRepertoire HTBI primers, TCR beta libraries were built. TCRdb reprocessed the multiplex PCR reads with MiXCR, giving one entry per CDR3 protein. The table lists roughly 300,000 distinct CDR3 sequences, around a fifth of them singletons. The source was peripheral blood mononuclear cells (PBMCs), collected when the disease was refractory, from a patient treated with antithyroid drugs. The receptors originated from a female donor with Graves disease.

This clonotype was seen repeatedly, ten times or more. The chain is built from TRBV20-1 and TRBJ1-2; weak D call: TRBD1 (5 bases). The ends were cut back, 2 bases at V and 2 bases at J, with 9 bases in the middle. Per germline, CDR1 DFQATT and CDR2 SNEGSKA (reference sequence). This CDR3 is built from 13 residues. The CDR3 reads CSARPQVNYGYTF. In DNA form, the CDR3 reads TGCAGTGCTAGACCACAGGTGAACTATGGCTACACCTTC.

V gene TRBV7-3 combines with J gene TRBJ1-2; D remains unclear. The germline CDR1 and CDR2 sequences are SGHTA and FQGTGA. The CDR3 totals 13 residues. V gave up 5 bases and J gave up 7 bases, with 14 bases separating them. The CDR3 DNA follows: TGTGCCAGCAGCCCGGACGGAAGCTGTGGCTACACCTTC. Protein sequence: CASSPDGSCGYTF.

The chain has TRBV25-1 and TRBJ1-2; D perhaps matches TRBD1 (5 bases). Trimming cost V 1 base and J 3 bases, with 12 bases left between them. The CDR3 consists of 15 residues. The germline V gene encodes CDR1 MGHDK and CDR2 SYGVNS. The CDR3 coding sequence is TGTGCCAGCAGTGAATTTCTGGGGGAAGACTATGGCTACACCTTC. As protein: CASSEFLGEDYGYTF.

This clonotype was detected only a few times. The chain employs TRBV3-1 and TRBJ1-1; 7 bases are shared with TRBD1. The V segment lost 1 base and the J segment 12 bases; nucleotides outside the gene matches: 11. The CDR3 has 14 amino acids. CDR1 LGHDT and CDR2 YNNKEL come from the germline V gene (reference sequence). CDR3: CASSQGSRGIESFF. The CDR3 bases are TGTGCCAGCAGCCAAGGGAGCAGGGGGATCGAGTCTTTCTTT.

This clonotype appeared many times. V usage is TRBV12-5 and J usage is TRBJ1-1; D possibly corresponds to TRBD1 (5 bases). V lost 6 bases to trimming and J lost 7 bases, with 18 bases between them. The CDR3 length is 14 residues. Germline V gene lookup returns CDR1 LGHNT and CDR2 FRNRAP. This CDR3 reads CASGGPGPRNEAFF. CDR3 nucleotides: TGTGCTAGTGGCGGCCCGGGACCCAGGAATGAAGCTTTCTTT.

The chain is built from TRBV7-9 and TRBJ1-2, with D tentatively TRBD1 (6 bases). The CDR3 covers 15 residues. V was trimmed by 4 bases and J by 0 bases, leaving 12 bases between them. CDR1 is SEHNR, CDR2 FQNEAQ, per germline (reference sequence). The CDR3 sequence: CASSSTGSPNYGYTF. The CDR3 DNA sequence: TGTGCCAGCAGCTCTACAGGGTCCCCTAACTATGGCTACACCTTC.

This clonotype showed up many times. This chain connects TRBV6-1 to TRBJ1-1; D may be TRBD1 (6 bases). The V end lost 8 bases, the J end lost 1 base, and 8 bases lay between the germline ends. Germline V gene sequence: CDR1 MNHNS, CDR2 SASEGT. The CDR3 covers 12 residues. The CDR3 bases are TGTGCCAGCGAGACAGGGAACACTGAAGCTTTCTTT. This translates into CASETGNTEAFF.

V is TRBV28 and J is TRBJ2-6; possibly TRBD1 for D (6 bases). Trimming cost V 6 bases and J 0 bases, with 9 bases left between them. The CDR3 runs 15 residues. Germline V gives CDR1 MDHEN, CDR2 SYDVKM. The CDR3 loop is CASSETGSGANVLTF. CDR3 sequence (DNA): TGTGCCAGCAGCGAGACAGGCTCTGGGGCCAACGTCCTGACTTTC.

This clonotype has more than one count but fewer than ten. This sequence joins TRBV6-1 and TRBJ2-7; D ambiguous. Germline V gene sequence: CDR1 MNHNS, CDR2 SASEGT. This CDR3 has 14 residues. The V and J ends lost 4 bases and 2 bases respectively, with 12 bases between them. CDR3 in amino acids: CASSVEPPPYEQYF. CDR3 DNA: TGTGCCAGCAGTGTAGAACCGCCTCCCTACGAGCAGTACTTC.

The chain is built from TRBV20-1 and TRBJ2-5; 7 bases match TRBD1. With 0 bases clipped from V and 4 bases from J, the junction kept 5 bases outside the gene matches. Germline CDR1 DFQATT, CDR2 SNEGSKA (reference sequence). The CDR3 spans 14 residues. CDR3 DNA: TGCAGTGCTAGAGACACCTGGACAGGAGAGACCCAGTACTTC. Translation gives CSARDTWTGETQYF.

By share, this clonotype counts as medium-sized. The V call is TRBV27, the J call TRBJ1-6; perhaps TRBD1 as D (5 bases). Germline assignment: CDR1 MNHEY and CDR2 SMNVEV (reference sequence). This CDR3 contains 17 residues. Trimming took off 4 bases at V and 0 bases at J, with 13 bases between the two ends. CDR3 DNA sequence: TGTGCCAGCAGTTGGGACCGAGCCAGCTCCTATAATTCACCCCTCCACTTT. Protein: CASSWDRASSYNSPLHF.

This clonotype was counted ten times or more. The V and J genes are TRBV12-3 or TRBV12-4 and TRBJ1-5; D uncertain. V was cut by 6 bases and J by 7 bases, with 10 bases left in between. CDR3 length: 12 amino acids. The CDR3 reads CASSGLVQPQHF. The CDR3, as DNA: TGTGCCAGCAGCGGCCTGGTACAGCCCCAGCATTTT.

J is TRBJ2-6 and V is TRBV4-1; D remains ambiguous. V dropped 3 bases and J dropped 0 bases, with 9 bases sitting between them. Germline CDR1 MGHRA, CDR2 YSYEKL. The CDR3 totals 16 residues. The DNA of the CDR3 is TGCGCCAGCAGCCACCGGGTTCACTCTGGGGCCAACGTCCTGACTTTC. Translating gives CASSHRVHSGANVLTF.

This clonotype occurred a few times. A much larger clone differs from this one at a single base, so this may be a read error. This sequence joins TRBV28 and TRBJ1-1, with 7 nucleotides matching TRBD1. CDR1 and CDR2 (germline): MDHEN, SYDVKM. There are 17 residues in the CDR3. CDR3: CASSLRDSYVMNTEALF. The DNA for the CDR3 is TGTGCCAGCAGCCTCCGGGACAGTTACGTTATGAACACTGAAGCTCTCTTT.

The chain combines TRBV5-1 with TRBJ1-5; possible D gene TRBD1, 6 bases. CDR3 length: 15 residues. V was cut by 0 bases and J by 3 bases, with 10 bases left in between. Germline V gene data show CDR1 as SGHRS and CDR2 as YFSETQ. The chain's CDR3 is CASSLDDRFNQPQHF. The CDR3 DNA reads as TGCGCCAGCAGCTTGGATGACAGGTTCAATCAGCCCCAGCATTTT.

The chain combines TRBV4-1 with TRBJ2-2, with 9 bases lining up with TRBD1. The V gene's germline CDR1 is MGHRA and CDR2 YSYEKL. V trimming: 4 bases; J trimming: 8 bases; junction bases outside the gene matches: 11. CDR3 length equals 16 residues. CDR3 region: CASSPRTGVFPGELFF. The CDR3 nucleotides are TGCGCCAGCAGCCCTCGGACAGGGGTCTTTCCGGGGGAGCTGTTTTTT.

This clonotype was seen at least ten times. This sequence joins TRBV6-1 and TRBJ1-2, with D hard to call. Trimming stripped 6 bases from V and 0 bases from J, with 20 bases between. The CDR3 has 17 amino acids. Germline V lookup: CDR1 MNHNS, CDR2 SASEGT. The CDR3 sequence: CASSPLGLRTANYGYTF. CDR3 bases: TGTGCCAGCAGCCCTTTGGGCCTTAGGACGGCTAACTATGGCTACACCTTC.

The rearrangement joins TRBV7-6 to TRBJ2-7, with 10 positions matching TRBD1. Germline values: CDR1 SGHVS, CDR2 FNYEAQ. The CDR3 loop spans 14 amino acids. The junction had 2 bases not matched to a gene; V was cut back by 3 bases and J by 3 bases. This chain's CDR3 is CASSFGDRGYEQYF. As DNA, the CDR3 is TGTGCCAGCAGCTTCGGGGACAGGGGCTACGAGCAGTACTTC.

This clonotype has ten or more counts. The gene calls are TRBV12-3 or TRBV12-4 and TRBJ1-2; no firm D call. The V end lost 4 bases, the J end lost 3 bases, and 9 bases lay between the germline ends. The CDR3 is 13 amino acids. The CDR3 DNA sequence: TGTGCCAGCAGTTACCGACCCGACTATGGCTACACCTTC. It encodes CASSYRPDYGYTF.

This chain connects TRBV4-1 to TRBJ1-2, with D hard to call. V was clipped by 3 bases and J by 1 base, with 15 bases between them. Germline CDR1 reads MGHRA; CDR2 reads YSYEKL. The length of the CDR3 is 16 residues. CDR3 coding DNA: TGCGCCAGCAGCCACCTTATTTCGACTCTTAACTATGGCTACACCTTC. Translating gives CASSHLISTLNYGYTF.

The sample holds a few counts of this clonotype. The rearrangement links TRBV7-9 to TRBJ1-1; no definite D call. There are 13 residues in the CDR3. V gave up 5 bases and J gave up 1 base, with 8 bases separating them. The germline gives CDR1 SEHNR, CDR2 FQNEAQ (reference sequence). CDR3 DNA sequence: TGTGCCAGCAGCAAACATGGGAACACTGAAGCTTTCTTT. Translated, it gives CASSKHGNTEAFF.

This clonotype has ten or more counts. The chain uses TRBV7-2 and TRBJ2-5; D is perhaps TRBD2 (7 bases). The CDR3 covers 15 residues. The V and J ends lost 6 bases and 1 base respectively, with 15 bases between them. From germline, CDR1 is SGHTA and CDR2 FQGNSA. CDR3 nucleotides: TGTGCCAGCAGTGTTATGAGGGGGGGCCAAGAGACCCAGTACTTC. This gives the protein CASSVMRGGQETQYF.

The chain has TRBV6-1 and TRBJ2-4; possibly TRBD2 for D (5 bases). Trimming removed 5 bases from V and 0 bases from J, with 14 bases in between. Germline CDR1 reads MNHNS; CDR2 reads SASEGT. This CDR3 is built from 16 residues. CDR3 in amino acids: CASSTNPGRAKNIQYF. The DNA for the CDR3 is TGTGCCAGCAGTACGAACCCGGGAAGAGCCAAAAACATTCAGTACTTC.

This clonotype was counted at least ten times. This chain connects TRBV7-2 to TRBJ2-7; D uncertain. CDR1 SGHTA and CDR2 FQGNSA come from the germline V gene. Trimming pared 0 bases from V and 0 bases from J, leaving 6 bases between. The CDR3 has 14 residues. CDR3 amino acids: CASSLAPDSYEQYF. As DNA, the CDR3 is TGTGCCAGCAGCTTAGCTCCGGACTCCTACGAGCAGTACTTC.

This clonotype was observed at least ten times. The gene calls are TRBV2 and TRBJ2-7; maybe TRBD2 (6 bases). Trimming left V 5 bases short and J 3 bases short, with 11 bases between. The germline V gene has CDR1 SNHLY and CDR2 FYNNEI. CDR3 length: 13 amino acids. In DNA, the CDR3 is TGTGCCAGCAGTCCGGGACTCCTCTACGAGCAGTACTTC. Encoded protein: CASSPGLLYEQYF.

This chain links TRBV28 with TRBJ2-1; TRBD2 aligns across 8 bases. Germline loops: CDR1 MDHEN, CDR2 SYDVKM. This CDR3 is built from 14 residues. V lost 7 bases and J lost 9; bases outside the gene matches: 11. The chain's CDR3 is CASTNPGGVGEQFF. The CDR3 DNA reads as TGTGCCAGCACCAACCCCGGGGGGGTCGGTGAGCAGTTCTTC.

This clonotype has at least ten counts. One junction end does not reproduce the germline sequence, and a read error may be involved. This chain's CDR3 is CASKTLNTGELFF. DNA for the CDR3: TGTGCTAGCAAGACACTGAACACCGGGGAGCTGTTTTTT. The genes are TRBV7-7 and TRBJ2-2; no clear D gene. The CDR3 extends over 13 amino acids. Germline loops: CDR1 SSHAT, CDR2 FNYEAQ (reference sequence).